The entry below gives a single T cell receptor beta chain sequence along with its context. Sequencing was performed with immunoSEQ multiplex PCR; in TCRdb, only in-frame clones are kept and a portion is missing. The table lists some 85,000 clones, 65% to 85% of them singletons. CDR1 GTSNPN and CDR2 SVGIG come from the germline V gene (reference sequence). Trimming shortened V by 1 base and J by 2 bases, and 7 bases separated the two germline ends. The CDR3 consists of 13 residues. The sample originates from a study of PD-1 blockade in mismatch repair-deficient tumors. V gene TRBV30 combines with J gene TRBJ2-3; D call uncertain. The sample here was peripheral blood, taken 44 weeks after starting pembrolizumab. This clonotype originated in an adult with mismatch repair-deficient cancer. DNA for the CDR3: TGTGCCTGGAGTGCGGGCGTCACAGATACGCAGTATTTT. Amino acids: CAWSAGVTDTQYF.